This T cell receptor beta chain was obtained from a study of PD-1 blockade in classical Hodgkin lymphoma. TCRdb keeps only in-frame clones here, not all; method: immunoSEQ multiplex PCR. This sample has fewer than 15,000 clones, with roughly 84% found just once. Study-level findings and limits: At baseline, newly diagnosed patients reportedly showed less TCR diversity than healthy donors. By C4D1, CD4+ diversity increased significantly, especially in complete responders.

Comment on this clone: Its specificity is not known.

Relapse was seen in all patients after autologous stem cell transplantation, and brentuximab vedotin exposure was variable. The CDR3 length is 14 residues. Germline V gene sequence: CDR1 MDHEN, CDR2 SYDVKM. V was trimmed by 6 bases and J by 8 bases, leaving 17 bases between them. The V gene is TRBV28, the J gene TRBJ2-1; D not resolved. This clonotype was obtained from a human donor with classical Hodgkin lymphoma. This specimen consisted of peripheral blood mononuclear cells (PBMCs), obtained at baseline. CDR3 sequence (DNA): TGTGCCAGCAGCCCGACGGTTTTCGGCGATGAGCAGTTCTTC. It codes for CASSPTVFGDEQFF.